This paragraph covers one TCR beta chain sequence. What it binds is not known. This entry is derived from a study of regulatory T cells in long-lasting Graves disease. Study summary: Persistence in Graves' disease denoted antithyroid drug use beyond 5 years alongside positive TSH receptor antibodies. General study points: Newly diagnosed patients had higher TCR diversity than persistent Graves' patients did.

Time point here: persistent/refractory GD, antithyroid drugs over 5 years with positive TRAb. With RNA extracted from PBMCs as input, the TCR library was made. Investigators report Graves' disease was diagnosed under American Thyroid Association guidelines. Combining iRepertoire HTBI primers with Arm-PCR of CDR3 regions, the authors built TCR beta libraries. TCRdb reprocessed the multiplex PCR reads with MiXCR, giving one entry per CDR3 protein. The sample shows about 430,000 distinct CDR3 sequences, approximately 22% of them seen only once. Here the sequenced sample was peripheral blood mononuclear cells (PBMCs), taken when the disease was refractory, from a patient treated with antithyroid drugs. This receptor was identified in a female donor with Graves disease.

The CDR3 region has the DNA TGTGCCAGCAGCCAAGGGGCGGGAGCCCTCGGGAGGGAGCTGTTTTTT. As protein: CASSQGAGALGRELFF. The chain links TRBV3-1 to TRBJ2-2, with TRBD2 identical over 7 bases. Germline CDR1 reads LGHDT; CDR2 reads YNNKEL (reference sequence). This CDR3 comprises 16 residues. V shed 1 base and J 9 bases; nucleotides not matched to a gene: 11.